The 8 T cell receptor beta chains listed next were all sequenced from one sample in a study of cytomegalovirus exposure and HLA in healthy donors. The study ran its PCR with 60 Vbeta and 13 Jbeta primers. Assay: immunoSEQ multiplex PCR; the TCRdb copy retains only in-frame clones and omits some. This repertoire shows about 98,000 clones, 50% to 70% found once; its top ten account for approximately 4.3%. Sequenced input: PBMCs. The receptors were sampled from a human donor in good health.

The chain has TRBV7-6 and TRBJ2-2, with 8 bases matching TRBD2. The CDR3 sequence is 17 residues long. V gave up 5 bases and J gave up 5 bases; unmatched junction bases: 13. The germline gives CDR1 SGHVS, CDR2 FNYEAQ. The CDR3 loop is CASSLPKGGRRTGELFF. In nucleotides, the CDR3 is TGTGCCAGCAGCCTGCCCAAAGGCGGGAGGCGGACCGGGGAGCTGTTTTTT.

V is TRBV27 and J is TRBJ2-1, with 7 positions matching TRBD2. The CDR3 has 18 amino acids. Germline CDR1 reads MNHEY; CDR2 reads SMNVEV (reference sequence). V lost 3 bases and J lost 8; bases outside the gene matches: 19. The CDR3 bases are TGTGCCAGCAGTTTCGAGGGGAGGGAGCCACGCCGTCAATATGAGCAGTTCTTC. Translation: CASSFEGREPRRQYEQFF.

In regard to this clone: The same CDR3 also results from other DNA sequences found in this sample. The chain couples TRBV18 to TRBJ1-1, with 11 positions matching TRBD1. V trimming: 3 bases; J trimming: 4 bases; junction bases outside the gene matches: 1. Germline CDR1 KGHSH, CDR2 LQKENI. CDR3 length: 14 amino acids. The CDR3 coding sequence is TGTGCCAGCTCACCCGGGACAGGGGGCACTGAAGCTTTCTTT. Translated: CASSPGTGGTEAFF. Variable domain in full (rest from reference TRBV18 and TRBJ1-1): NAGVMQNPRHLVRRRGQEARLRCSPMKGHSHVYWYRQLPEEGLKFMVYLQKENIIDESGMPKERFSAEFPKEGPSILRIQQVVRGDSAAYFCASSPGTGGTEAFFGQGTRLTVV.

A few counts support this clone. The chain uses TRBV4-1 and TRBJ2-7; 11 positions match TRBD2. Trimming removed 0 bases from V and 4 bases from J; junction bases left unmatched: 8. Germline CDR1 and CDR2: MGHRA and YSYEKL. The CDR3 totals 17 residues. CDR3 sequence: CASSQDPSGRFVYEQYF. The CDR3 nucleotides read TGCGCCAGCAGCCAAGATCCTAGCGGGAGGTTTGTTTACGAGCAGTACTTC.

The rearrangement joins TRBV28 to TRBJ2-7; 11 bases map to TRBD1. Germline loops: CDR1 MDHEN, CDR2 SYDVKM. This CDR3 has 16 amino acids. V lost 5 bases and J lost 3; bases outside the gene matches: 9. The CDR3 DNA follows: TGTGCCAGCAGTCCTACCACCGGGACAGGGGGCTACGAGCAGTACTTC. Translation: CASSPTTGTGGYEQYF.

This CDR3 is CASSITGAYEQYF. The CDR3 DNA reads TGTGCCAGCAGCATTACAGGTGCCTACGAGCAGTACTTC. The gene calls are TRBV7-2 and TRBJ2-7; the D gene is possibly TRBD1 (5 bases). Germline V CDR1 and CDR2: SGHTA, FQGNSA. V gave up 5 bases and J gave up 2 bases, with 10 bases separating them. This CDR3 is 13 amino acids long.

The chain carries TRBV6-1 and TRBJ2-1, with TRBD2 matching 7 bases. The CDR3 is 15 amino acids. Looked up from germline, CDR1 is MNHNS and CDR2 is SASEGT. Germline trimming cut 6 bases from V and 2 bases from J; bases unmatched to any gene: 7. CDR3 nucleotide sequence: TGTGCCAGCAGCGCTGGGAGGGCCCCCTACAATGAGCAGTTCTTC. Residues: CASSAGRAPYNEQFF.

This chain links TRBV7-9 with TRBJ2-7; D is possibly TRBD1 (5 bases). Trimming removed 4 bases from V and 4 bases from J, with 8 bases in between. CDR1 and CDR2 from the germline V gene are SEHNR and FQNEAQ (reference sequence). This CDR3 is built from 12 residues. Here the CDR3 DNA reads TGTGCCAGCAGCTACGACAGATACGAGCAGTACTTC. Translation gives CASSYDRYEQYF.